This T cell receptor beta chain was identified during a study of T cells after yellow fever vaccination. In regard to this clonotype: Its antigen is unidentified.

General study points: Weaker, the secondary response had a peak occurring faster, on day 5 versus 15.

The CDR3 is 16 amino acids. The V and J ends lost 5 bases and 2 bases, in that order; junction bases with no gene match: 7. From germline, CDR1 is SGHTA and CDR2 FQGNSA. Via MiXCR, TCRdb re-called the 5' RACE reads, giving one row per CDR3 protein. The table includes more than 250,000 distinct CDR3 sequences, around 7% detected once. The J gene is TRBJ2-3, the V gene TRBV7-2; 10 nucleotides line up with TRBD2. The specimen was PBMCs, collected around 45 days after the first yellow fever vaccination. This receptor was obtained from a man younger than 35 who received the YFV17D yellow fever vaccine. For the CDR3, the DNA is TGTGCCAGCAGCGACGGACTAGCGGTGACCACAGATACGCAGTATTTT. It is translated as CASSDGLAVTTDTQYF.